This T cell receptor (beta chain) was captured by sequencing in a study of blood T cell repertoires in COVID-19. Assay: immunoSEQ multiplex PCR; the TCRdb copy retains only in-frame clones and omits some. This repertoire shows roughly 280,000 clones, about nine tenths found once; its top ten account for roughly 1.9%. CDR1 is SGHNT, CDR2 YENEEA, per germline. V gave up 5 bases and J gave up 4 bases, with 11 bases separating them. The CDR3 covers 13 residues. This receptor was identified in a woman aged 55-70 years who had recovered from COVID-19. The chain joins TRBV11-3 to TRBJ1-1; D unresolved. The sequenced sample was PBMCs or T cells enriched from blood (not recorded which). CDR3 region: CASSPTPGTEAFF. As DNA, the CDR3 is TGTGCCAGCAGCCCTACGCCTGGCACTGAAGCTTTCTTT. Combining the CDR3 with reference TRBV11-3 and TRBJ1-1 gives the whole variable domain EAGVVQSPRYKIIEKKQPVAFWCNPISGHNTLYWYLQNLGQGPELLIRYENEEAVDDSQLPKDRFSAERLKGVDSTLKIQPAELGDSAVYLCASSPTPGTEAFFGQGTRLTVV.